The 18 T cell receptor beta chains below were found in one sample sequenced in a study. TCRdb re-called the RT-PCR reads through MiXCR, storing one row per CDR3 protein. The repertoire has more than 550,000 distinct CDR3 sequences, approximately 15% of them found once; the top ten carry roughly 3.9%. The sample consisted of memory CD4+ T cells from blood. The receptors were sampled from a female donor in good health, serving as a healthy control.

There are a few counts of this clonotype. The gene calls are TRBV6-5 and TRBJ2-7; no firm D call. Germline lookup yields CDR1 MNHEY and CDR2 SVGAGI. V was pared by 5 bases and J by 3 bases, with 14 bases between. The CDR3 runs to 14 residues. CDR3 residues: CASSRQARSYEQYF. The CDR3 region has the DNA TGTGCCAGCAGTCGTCAGGCAAGGAGCTACGAGCAGTACTTC.

The chain uses TRBV7-2 and TRBJ1-3; 11 bases match TRBD1. CDR3 length: 15 amino acids. The V gene's germline CDR1 is SGHTA and CDR2 FQGNSA. With V trimmed by 4 bases and J by 11 bases, 10 bases remained unmatched. For the CDR3, the DNA is TGTGCCAGCAGCTCGGACAGGGGGCTCGTGTGGCCCATATATTTT. Its protein product is CASSSDRGLVWPIYF.

This clonotype has just a few counts. The chain is built from TRBV5-1 and TRBJ1-3, with TRBD1 identical over 9 bases. Germline V gene data show CDR1 as SGHRS and CDR2 as YFSETQ. The CDR3 is made up of 15 amino acids. Trimming took 4 bases from V and 2 from J; bases not matched to a gene: 4. For the CDR3, the DNA is TGCGCCAGCAGCATGACAGGGGGTGCTGGAAACACCATATATTTT. Residues: CASSMTGGAGNTIYF.

The gene calls are TRBV15 and TRBJ1-5, with D perhaps matching TRBD1 (6 bases). Between the trimmed V and J ends, which lost 0 bases and 2 bases, there was a span of 11 bases. This CDR3 is 16 amino acids long. CDR1 and CDR2 from the germline V gene are LNHNV and YYDKDF (reference sequence). CDR3 in amino acids: CATSRDPRQGNQPQHF. CDR3 nucleotide sequence: TGTGCCACCAGCAGAGATCCCCGACAGGGCAATCAGCCCCAGCATTTT.

This clonotype was seen ten or more times. The rearrangement uses TRBV20-1 and TRBJ1-5; D is ambiguous. The CDR3 contains 13 residues. Germline-derived CDR1 and CDR2 are DFQATT and SNEGSKA (reference sequence). The V end was cut by 4 bases, the J end by 0 bases, with 7 bases between. The CDR3 loop is CSANRGSNQPQHF. DNA of the CDR3: TGCAGTGCTAACCGGGGTAGCAATCAGCCCCAGCATTTT.

The chain links TRBV7-2 to TRBJ2-5; the match to TRBD1 covers 7 bases. The CDR3 extends over 13 amino acids. The trim removed 10 bases at V and 4 bases at J, leaving 9 bases unmatched. Looked up from germline, CDR1 is SGHTA and CDR2 is FQGNSA. CDR3: CATSAQGIETQYF. CDR3 in DNA: TGTGCCACCTCGGCACAGGGGATAGAGACCCAGTACTTC.

This clonotype was seen ten or more times. The chain couples TRBV4-3 to TRBJ1-4; no definite D call. Germline V CDR1 and CDR2: LGHNA, YSLEER. Trimming left V 2 bases short and J 8 bases short, with 15 bases between. The CDR3 is made up of 15 amino acids. CDR3 protein: CASSQLQNPGEKLFF. The CDR3 DNA reads as TGCGCCAGCAGCCAACTTCAGAACCCGGGAGAAAAACTGTTTTTT.

This clonotype was found many times. This chain links TRBV27 with TRBJ2-7; 7 bases fit TRBD2. The CDR3 totals 16 residues. Germline V CDR1 and CDR2: MNHEY, SMNVEV (reference sequence). Trimming took 7 bases from V and 3 from J; bases not matched to a gene: 15. This chain's CDR3 is CASTSSWASGFYEQYF. The CDR3, as DNA: TGTGCCAGCACCTCCTCCTGGGCTAGCGGCTTCTACGAGCAGTACTTC.

This clonotype has at least ten counts. The CDR3 protein is CAISGTNEQFF. The DNA for the CDR3 is TGTGCCATAAGCGGAACCAATGAGCAGTTCTTC. The rearrangement uses TRBV10-3 and TRBJ2-1, with D possibly being TRBD2 (5 bases). The germline V and J ends were trimmed by 9 bases and 6 bases, with 9 bases remaining between them. The CDR3 spans 11 residues. In germline, CDR1 is ENHRY, CDR2 SYGVKD.

The rearrangement uses TRBV9 and TRBJ2-1; no firm D call. Germline-derived CDR1 and CDR2 are SGDLS and YYNGEE. Trimming pared 3 bases from V and 3 bases from J, leaving 4 bases between. There are 12 residues in the CDR3. The DNA for the CDR3 is TGTGCCAGCAGCGCTAACTACAATGAGCAGTTCTTC. It yields the protein CASSANYNEQFF.

This clonotype was picked up many times. The rearrangement joins TRBV3-1 to TRBJ2-7; no definite D call. This CDR3 spans 14 amino acids. Germline V gives CDR1 LGHDT, CDR2 YNNKEL (reference sequence). V dropped 4 bases and J dropped 5 bases, with 15 bases sitting between them. The CDR3 DNA follows: TGTGCCAGCAGCCCTTGGGCCCTAGATGACGAGCAGTACTTC. It translates to CASSPWALDDEQYF.

This clonotype was seen repeatedly, ten times or more. This chain links TRBV2 with TRBJ2-7, with D perhaps given as TRBD1 or TRBD2 (5 bases each). Trimming took 6 bases from V and 3 from J, leaving 18 bases between them. CDR3 length: 15 amino acids. Germline assignment: CDR1 SNHLY and CDR2 FYNNEI. CDR3 region: CASSPTGTGNYEQYF. For the CDR3, the DNA is TGTGCCAGCAGCCCCACCGGGACGGGAAACTACGAGCAGTACTTC.

This clonotype was picked up a small number of times. The chain employs TRBV4-1 and TRBJ1-6; 8 bases match TRBD1. Germline values: CDR1 MGHRA, CDR2 YSYEKL. The ends lost 6 bases at V and 5 bases at J; junction bases unmatched: 6. CDR3 size: 15 residues. This chain's CDR3 is CASRFDRGNNSPLHF. CDR3 nucleotides: TGCGCCAGCAGGTTCGACAGGGGCAATAATTCACCCCTCCACTTT.

This clonotype came up a few times. The chain recombines TRBV20-1 with TRBJ2-5, with 11 bases identical to TRBD2. The V gene end was trimmed by 6 bases and the J gene end by 0 bases; junction bases not matched to a gene: 6. This CDR3 contains 15 residues. In germline, CDR1 is DFQATT, CDR2 SNEGSKA (reference sequence). DNA for the CDR3: TGCAGTGCCCAGAGGACTAGCGGGTACCAAGAGACCCAGTACTTC. It yields the protein CSAQRTSGYQETQYF.

The chain uses TRBV30 and TRBJ1-1, with a tentative D call TRBD1 (5 bases). V was trimmed by 0 bases and J by 1 base, leaving 6 bases between them. The V gene's germline CDR1 is GTSNPN and CDR2 SVGIG (reference sequence). The CDR3 runs to 13 residues. CDR3 DNA sequence: TGTGCCTGGAGTGTACAGGCGAACACTGAAGCTTTCTTT. It is translated as CAWSVQANTEAFF.

There are many counts of this clonotype. The rearrangement links TRBV20-1 to TRBJ1-1; possibly TRBD1 for D (6 bases). V dropped 0 bases and J dropped 0 bases, with 14 bases sitting between them. This CDR3 is 16 amino acids long. Per germline, CDR1 DFQATT and CDR2 SNEGSKA (reference sequence). Written as DNA, the CDR3 is TGCAGTGCTAGAGATCCTAATACAGGGTTGAACACTGAAGCTTTCTTT. This encodes CSARDPNTGLNTEAFF.

This clonotype occurred a few times. The chain is built from TRBV30 and TRBJ2-1; possible D gene TRBD2, 6 bases. V was shortened by 8 bases and J by 6 bases, with 8 bases between the two germline ends. This CDR3 has 10 residues. Germline V lookup: CDR1 GTSNPN, CDR2 SVGIG (reference sequence). DNA for the CDR3: TGTGCCGGGGGACTCAATGAGCAGTTCTTC. This encodes CAGGLNEQFF.

The chain uses TRBV6-2 or TRBV6-3 and TRBJ1-6; D is unresolved. The V gene's germline CDR1 is MNHEY and CDR2 SVGEGT. V was trimmed by 0 bases and J by 11 bases, leaving 8 bases between them. This CDR3 is 13 amino acids long. The CDR3 here is CASSYSFLAPLHF. CDR3 sequence (DNA): TGTGCCAGCAGTTACTCGTTCTTGGCACCCCTCCACTTT.